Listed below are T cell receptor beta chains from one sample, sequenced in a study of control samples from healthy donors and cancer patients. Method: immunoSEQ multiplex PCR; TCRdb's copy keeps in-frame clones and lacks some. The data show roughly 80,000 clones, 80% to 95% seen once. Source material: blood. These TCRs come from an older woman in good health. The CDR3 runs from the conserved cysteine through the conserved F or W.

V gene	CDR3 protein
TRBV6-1	CASSESGWSEAFF
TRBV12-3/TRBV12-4	CASTLTGGRRAFF
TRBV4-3	CASSQDPFGGRASDTQYF
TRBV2	CASSGDSNYGYTF
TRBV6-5	CASTKGFRGYTF
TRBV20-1	CSAGQGRAFF
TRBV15	CATSRDLTSRETQYF
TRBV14	CASSHRDITDTQYF
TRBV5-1	CASSGGTSGSSYNEQFF
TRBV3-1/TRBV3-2	CASSRKSGTGNEKLFF
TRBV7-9	CASSLGAATYNEQFF
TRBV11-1	CASSTGQGTGNTIYF
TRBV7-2	CASSLGGSGNTIYF
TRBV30	CAWSVHRGNTEAFF
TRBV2	CASSPPGPRTENTEAFF
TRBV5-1	CASSLGSVGYRDGYTF
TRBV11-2	CASSPRGGRATGELFF
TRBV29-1	CSVEDERLPRYGYTF
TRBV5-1	CASSLAQGTDTQYF
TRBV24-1	CATSDQPAGGNNEQFF
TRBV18	CASSPGRSNSPLHF
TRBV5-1	CASSLGAGSHGYTF
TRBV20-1	CSASFLTLTYEQYF
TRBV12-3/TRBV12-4	CASNFGSTYEQYF
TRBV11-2	CASSLAGAGSTGELFF
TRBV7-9	CASSKVGGAPQHF
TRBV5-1	CASSLMGVENGELFF
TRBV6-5	CASSYSTVHSPLHF
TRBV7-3	CASSLGSGRDLNTGELFF
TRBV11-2	CASSLDGTGYGYTF
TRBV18	CASSPVGQGEDTQYF
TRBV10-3	CAISEIQGRHEQYF
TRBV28	CASSPLAAGELFF
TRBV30	CAWNREIGDGYTF
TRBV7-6	CASSLGTSGSRDTQYF
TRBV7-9	CASALQGVNTEAFF
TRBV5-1	CASSLQGGDSPLHF
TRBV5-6	CASSLVSGELFF